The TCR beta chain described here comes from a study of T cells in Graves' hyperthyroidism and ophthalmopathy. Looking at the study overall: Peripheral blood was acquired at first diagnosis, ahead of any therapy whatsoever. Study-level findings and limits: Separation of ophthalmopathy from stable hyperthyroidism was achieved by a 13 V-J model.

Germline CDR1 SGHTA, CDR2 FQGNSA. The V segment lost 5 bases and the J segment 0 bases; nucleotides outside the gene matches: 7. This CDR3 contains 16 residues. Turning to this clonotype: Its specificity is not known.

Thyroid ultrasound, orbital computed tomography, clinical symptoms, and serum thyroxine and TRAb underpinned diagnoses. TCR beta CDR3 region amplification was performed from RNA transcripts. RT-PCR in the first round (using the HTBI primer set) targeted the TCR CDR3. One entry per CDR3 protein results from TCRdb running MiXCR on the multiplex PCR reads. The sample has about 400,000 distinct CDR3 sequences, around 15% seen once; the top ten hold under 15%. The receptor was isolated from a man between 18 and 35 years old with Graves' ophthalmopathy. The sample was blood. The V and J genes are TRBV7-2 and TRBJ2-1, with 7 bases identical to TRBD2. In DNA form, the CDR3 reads TGTGCCAGCAGCAAACTAGCGTTCAGCTCCTACAATGAGCAGTTCTTC. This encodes CASSKLAFSSYNEQFF.